These T cell receptor beta chains were read from a single sample in a study of T cells in Graves' hyperthyroidism and ophthalmopathy. MiXCR, run by TCRdb on the multiplex PCR reads, gives a single entry per CDR3 protein. The table records about 760,000 distinct CDR3 sequences, approximately 36% of them present only once. The source material was blood. The receptor source for this set is a woman aged 40 to 50 with Graves' hyperthyroidism. Both conserved end residues are part of each CDR3. A D gene is named only where the DNA matches it firmly. A row's size may be missing; if present it is once, few, many or a size class.

V: TRBV2
D: TRBD1
J: TRBJ2-7
size: -
CDR3: CASRVRQGYEQYF
DNA: TGTGCCAGCAGAGTAAGACAGGGTTACGAGCAGTACTTC

V: TRBV7-2
D: TRBD1
J: TRBJ1-1
size: many
CDR3: CASSLGRGRIDTEAFF
DNA: TGTGCCAGCAGCTTGGGCAGGGGGCGCATAGACACTGAAGCTTTCTTT

V: TRBV2
D: TRBD1
J: TRBJ1-5
size: -
CDR3: CASSSGQIGNQPQHF
DNA: TGTGCCAGCTCATCGGGACAGATCGGAAATCAGCCCCAGCATTTT

V: TRBV4-1
D: -
J: TRBJ1-1
size: few
CDR3: CASSQPRREAFF
DNA: TGCGCCAGCAGTCAACCACGCAGGGAAGCTTTCTTT

V: TRBV10-3
D: -
J: TRBJ2-5
size: -
CDR3: CAINTGLEGTQYF
DNA: TGTGCCATCAATACGGGACTCGAAGGGACCCAGTACTTC

V: TRBV7-9
D: -
J: TRBJ2-7
size: -
CDR3: CASSYSPSSILYGQYF
DNA: TGTGCCAGCAGTTATTCCCCCTCAAGCATCCTATACGGGCAGTACTTC

V: TRBV24-1
D: TRBD2
J: TRBJ2-7
size: -
CDR3: CASSLRSGSKNEQYF
DNA: TGTGCCAGCAGTTTGAGAAGCGGGAGTAAGAACGAGCAGTACTTC

V: TRBV6-2/TRBV6-3
D: -
J: TRBJ1-1
size: few
CDR3: CASIPKGALGTEAFF
DNA: TGTGCCAGCATCCCGAAAGGGGCTCTGGGCACTGAAGCTTTCTTT

V: TRBV19
D: TRBD1
J: TRBJ2-7
size: -
CDR3: CASSTAGTGHEQYF
DNA: TGTGCCAGTAGTACCGCCGGGACAGGGCACGAGCAGTACTTC

V: TRBV7-3
D: TRBD1
J: TRBJ1-1
size: few
CDR3: CASSLEGQTEAFF
DNA: TGTGCCAGCAGCTTAGAGGGACAGACTGAAGCTTTCTTT

V: TRBV5-5
D: -
J: TRBJ1-4
size: many
CDR3: CASSLSPNEKLFF
DNA: TGTGCCAGCAGCTTATCCCCTAATGAAAAACTGTTTTTT

V: TRBV11-1
D: -
J: TRBJ1-2
size: -
CDR3: CASSLASGTNYGYTF
DNA: TGTGCCAGCAGCTTAGCTTCAGGGACTAACTATGGCTACACCTTC

V: TRBV12-3/TRBV12-4
D: -
J: TRBJ2-2
size: few
CDR3: CASSLWISGELFF
DNA: TGTGCCAGCAGTTTGTGGATTTCCGGGGAGCTGTTTTTT

V: TRBV29-1
D: TRBD1
J: TRBJ1-2
size: -
CDR3: CSGGGQGVYYGYTF
DNA: TGCAGCGGCGGAGGACAGGGGGTCTACTATGGCTACACCTTC

V: TRBV5-1
D: -
J: TRBJ1-1
size: few
CDR3: CASSLQGVSTEAFF
DNA: TGCGCCAGCAGCTTACAGGGTGTTAGCACTGAAGCTTTCTTT

V: TRBV7-6
D: -
J: TRBJ2-5
size: -
CDR3: CASSLGVGAETQYF
DNA: TGTGCCAGCAGCTTAGGTGTGGGAGCAGAGACCCAGTACTTC

V: TRBV10-3
D: -
J: TRBJ2-6
size: few
CDR3: CAIRPTGANVLTF
DNA: TGTGCCATCAGACCCACAGGGGCCAACGTCCTGACTTTC

V: TRBV7-6
D: -
J: TRBJ2-7
size: many
CDR3: CASSLESPPVYEQYF
DNA: TGTGCCAGCAGCTTAGAATCCCCGCCCGTCTACGAGCAGTACTTC

V: TRBV10-3
D: -
J: TRBJ2-5
size: -
CDR3: CASSFKSPYQETQYF
DNA: TGTGCCAGCAGTTTTAAGAGCCCGTACCAAGAGACCCAGTACTTC

V: TRBV24-1
D: TRBD1
J: TRBJ2-7
size: -
CDR3: CATSPSAGTGDEQYF
DNA: TGTGCCACCAGTCCCTCGGCCGGGACAGGGGACGAGCAGTACTTC

V: TRBV12-5
D: -
J: TRBJ2-6
size: many
CDR3: CASAPPGANVLTF
DNA: TGTGCTAGTGCTCCTCCTGGGGCCAACGTCCTGACTTTC

V: TRBV7-6
D: -
J: TRBJ2-7
size: many
CDR3: CASSFAGTGEQYF
DNA: TGTGCCAGCAGCTTTGCAGGGACTGGCGAGCAGTACTTC

V: TRBV6-5
D: TRBD1
J: TRBJ1-2
size: -
CDR3: CASSYARTGGASDGYTF
DNA: TGTGCCAGCAGTTACGCCCGGACAGGGGGCGCTTCCGATGGCTACACCTTC

V: TRBV7-3
D: -
J: TRBJ1-1
size: -
CDR3: CASSQRADSVYRSEAFF
DNA: TGTGCCAGCAGCCAGAGGGCCGACAGCGTTTACAGATCTGAAGCTTTCTTT

V: TRBV12-3/TRBV12-4
D: -
J: TRBJ2-7
size: -
CDR3: CASSFKVSGSHEQYF
DNA: TGTGCCAGCAGTTTTAAAGTCAGCGGGTCCCACGAGCAGTACTTC

V: TRBV4-3
D: -
J: TRBJ1-6
size: many
CDR3: CASSPGELSNSPLHF
DNA: TGCGCCAGCAGCCCTGGGGAGCTCTCGAATTCACCCCTCCACTTT

V: TRBV3-1
D: -
J: TRBJ1-2
size: few
CDR3: CASMGGYGYTF
DNA: TGTGCCAGCATGGGGGGCTATGGCTACACCTTC

V: TRBV24-1
D: -
J: TRBJ1-5
size: few
CDR3: CASDDRRNQPQHF
DNA: TGTGCCAGCGACGACAGACGCAATCAGCCCCAGCATTTT

V: TRBV2
D: TRBD1
J: TRBJ1-1
size: few
CDR3: CASPGGAGAEAFF
DNA: TGTGCCAGCCCAGGGGGCGCGGGGGCTGAAGCTTTCTTT

V: TRBV10-2
D: -
J: TRBJ1-1
size: -
CDR3: CASSPMTGTTEAFF
DNA: TGTGCCAGCTCACCGATGACAGGTACCACTGAAGCTTTCTTT

V: TRBV6-5
D: TRBD1
J: TRBJ1-5
size: -
CDR3: CASSFQGVGQPQHF
DNA: TGTGCCAGCAGCTTCCAGGGGGTCGGACAGCCCCAGCATTTT

V: TRBV10-3
D: -
J: TRBJ1-2
size: many
CDR3: CAISEGVRNGYTF
DNA: TGTGCCATCAGTGAAGGTGTGAGGAACGGCTACACCTTC

V: TRBV29-1
D: TRBD1
J: TRBJ2-3
size: few
CDR3: CSVAGGSTDTQYF
DNA: TGCAGCGTTGCAGGGGGCAGCACAGATACGCAGTATTTT

V: TRBV7-9
D: -
J: TRBJ1-6
size: many
CDR3: CASSLPRVHNSPLHF
DNA: TGTGCCAGCAGCCTACCCAGGGTCCATAATTCACCCCTCCACTTT

V: TRBV5-1
D: -
J: TRBJ2-6
size: -
CDR3: CANSPEGAGANALTF
DNA: TGCGCCAACAGCCCGGAGGGGGCCGGGGCCAACGCCCTGACTTTC

V: TRBV20-1
D: -
J: TRBJ2-7
size: few
CDR3: CSAKTDSISGEQYF
DNA: TGCAGTGCTAAGACTGACTCTATATCGGGGGAGCAGTACTTC

V: TRBV10-3
D: -
J: TRBJ1-5
size: -
CDR3: CAISEGGPNQPQHF
DNA: TGTGCCATCAGTGAGGGGGGCCCCAATCAGCCCCAGCATTTT

V: TRBV2
D: -
J: TRBJ1-6
size: -
CDR3: CASSERDIDLPLHF
DNA: TGTGCCAGCAGTGAGAGGGACATAGATTTACCCCTCCACTTT

V: TRBV6-2/TRBV6-3
D: TRBD2
J: TRBJ2-7
size: few
CDR3: CASGLASYEQYF
DNA: TGTGCCAGCGGACTAGCGAGCTACGAGCAGTACTTC

V: TRBV20-1
D: -
J: TRBJ2-5
size: many
CDR3: CSAPHGEHAPETQYF
DNA: TGCAGTGCCCCCCATGGTGAACACGCCCCGGAGACCCAGTACTTC

V: TRBV7-2
D: -
J: TRBJ1-2
size: -
CDR3: CASSTYLGGYTF
DNA: TGTGCCAGCTCGACCTACCTGGGCGGCTACACCTTC

V: TRBV7-9
D: -
J: TRBJ1-2
size: few
CDR3: CASSLALGGAGYGYTF
DNA: TGTGCCAGCAGCTTAGCCCTGGGGGGGGCCGGCTATGGCTACACCTTC

V: TRBV19
D: -
J: TRBJ1-2
size: once
CDR3: CASSTPTGREAYGYTF
DNA: TGTGCCAGTAGTACCCCCACCGGAAGGGAAGCCTATGGCTACACCTTC

V: TRBV15
D: -
J: TRBJ1-2
size: once
CDR3: CATSSLDNSLYGYTF
DNA: TGTGCCACCAGCAGTTTAGATAACAGCCTCTATGGCTACACCTTC

V: TRBV12-3/TRBV12-4
D: TRBD2
J: TRBJ2-7
size: few
CDR3: CASSYWGAGDLSYEQYF
DNA: TGTGCCAGCAGTTATTGGGGAGCGGGGGACCTCTCCTACGAGCAGTACTTC

V: TRBV7-9
D: -
J: TRBJ2-6
size: many
CDR3: CASSSIQTGANVLTF
DNA: TGTGCCAGCAGCTCCATACAGACTGGGGCCAACGTCCTGACTTTC

V: TRBV6-1
D: TRBD1
J: TRBJ1-1
size: -
CDR3: CASRTTGVNTEASF
DNA: TGTGCCAGCAGAACGACAGGGGTTAATACTGAAGCTTCCTTT

V: TRBV20-1
D: -
J: TRBJ2-5
size: many
CDR3: CSARATSLQETQYF
DNA: TGCAGTGCTAGAGCAACTAGTTTGCAAGAGACCCAGTACTTC

V: TRBV7-6
D: TRBD1
J: TRBJ1-1
size: few
CDR3: CASSHYPYDRGQGTEAFF
DNA: TGTGCCAGCAGCCATTATCCCTACGACAGGGGGCAGGGGACTGAAGCTTTCTTT

V: TRBV12-3/TRBV12-4
D: -
J: TRBJ1-6
size: many
CDR3: CASSPGPGWNSPLHF
DNA: TGTGCCAGCAGTCCCGGACCCGGGTGGAATTCACCCCTCCACTTT

V: TRBV10-1
D: -
J: TRBJ1-1
size: once
CDR3: CASSGTDSLNTEAFF
DNA: TGCGCCAGCAGTGGTACTGACAGCCTGAACACTGAAGCTTTCTTT

V: TRBV11-2
D: -
J: TRBJ2-7
size: -
CDR3: CASSFRHTQSYEQYF
DNA: TGTGCCAGCAGCTTTCGGCACACCCAATCCTACGAGCAGTACTTC

V: TRBV20-1
D: -
J: TRBJ2-5
size: -
CDR3: CSVGPGAGETQYF
DNA: TGCAGCGTTGGCCCGGGGGCGGGAGAGACCCAGTACTTC

V: TRBV7-9
D: TRBD1
J: TRBJ1-6
size: many
CDR3: CASSLSGTDNSPLHF
DNA: TGTGCCAGCAGCTTATCCGGGACAGATAATTCACCCCTCCACTTT

V: TRBV6-4
D: TRBD2
J: TRBJ2-7
size: -
CDR3: CAISESTVAGGPEYF
DNA: TGTGCCATCAGTGAGTCGACCGTTGCGGGAGGTCCCGAGTACTTC

V: TRBV11-2
D: TRBD1
J: TRBJ2-2
size: -
CDR3: CASSPQGAGKGELFF
DNA: TGTGCCAGCAGCCCCCAGGGGGCGGGTAAAGGGGAGCTGTTTTTT

V: TRBV28
D: TRBD1
J: TRBJ1-6
size: -
CDR3: CASNEQGASPLHF
DNA: TGTGCCAGCAACGAACAGGGGGCTTCACCCCTCCACTTT

V: TRBV6-5
D: -
J: TRBJ1-3
size: few
CDR3: CASSEVGNTIYF
DNA: TGTGCCAGCAGTGAAGTTGGAAACACCATATATTTT

V: TRBV5-1
D: -
J: TRBJ1-5
size: -
CDR3: CASRVGGLGQPQHF
DNA: TGTGCCAGCAGGGTTGGGGGTCTGGGTCAGCCCCAGCATTTT

V: TRBV7-2
D: TRBD1
J: TRBJ1-6
size: many
CDR3: CASSTGVSYNSPLHF
DNA: TGTGCCAGCAGCACAGGGGTATCCTATAATTCACCCCTCCACTTT